This T cell receptor beta chain was captured in a study of tumor and adjacent non-tumor tissue in lung cancer. In the study overall: Each sample yielded some 4 million productive TCRbeta reads on average.

General study results and limits: Significantly higher TCR diversity was found in tumor than normal lung. Tumor repertoires had a smaller top 100 clone share than normal lung.

RNA was extracted from bulk tissue without any cell sorting. TCRbeta libraries were built with three rounds of nested PCR, modified from ARM-PCR. MiXCR, run by TCRdb on the multiplex PCR reads, gives a single entry per CDR3 protein. The sample lists 120,000 to 150,000 distinct CDR3 sequences; approximately 64% were seen once. Losses at the gene ends were 2 bases for V and 9 bases for J; bases not matched to a gene: 9. The CDR3 length is 16 residues. Germline V gives CDR1 DFQATT, CDR2 SNEGSKA (reference sequence). Note on this clonotype: What it binds is unknown.

Sequencing was performed on lung tumor tissue. V gene TRBV20-1 combines with J gene TRBJ2-1, with 14 bases aligning to TRBD2. The sequence was obtained from a man in his 60s with small cell lung cancer. The CDR3 spells CSARWEGLAGVGEQFF. CDR3 sequence (DNA): TGCAGTGCTAGATGGGAGGGACTAGCGGGAGTGGGTGAGCAGTTCTTC.